The 11 T cell receptor beta chains presented below share a single source sample, sequenced in a study of CD8 T cells in ankylosing spondylitis. TCRdb processed the 5' RACE reads anew with MiXCR; each CDR3 protein has one entry. Of 300,000 to 350,000 distinct CDR3 sequences in the sample, around 21% were seen once. Material: blood, either unsorted or a sorted T cell fraction (not recorded which). These receptors all stem from a female donor with ankylosing spondylitis or in good health (not recorded which).

This clonotype has a handful of counts. The rearrangement uses TRBV7-9 and TRBJ1-1; TRBD1 agrees at 8 bases. The J segment lost 4 bases and the V segment lost 5 bases, leaving 12 bases of the junction unmatched. The CDR3 consists of 16 residues. CDR1 and CDR2 from the germline V gene are SEHNR and FQNEAQ (reference sequence). The CDR3 region has the DNA TGTGCCAGCAGCCCTCCTACCCGACAGGGGTTCACTGAAGCTTTCTTT. It translates to CASSPPTRQGFTEAFF.

This clonotype was counted a few times. The gene calls are TRBV10-1 and TRBJ2-3; tentatively, D is TRBD1 (5 bases). Germline V CDR1 and CDR2: WNHNN, SYGVQD (reference sequence). V was trimmed by 4 bases and J by 0 bases, leaving 14 bases between them. The CDR3 loop spans 16 amino acids. CDR3 sequence reads: CASSASSGSSTDTQYF. CDR3 DNA sequence: TGCGCCAGCAGTGCATCCTCAGGGTCTAGCACAGATACGCAGTATTTT.

A few counts support this clonotype. The V and J genes are TRBV19 and TRBJ2-1, with D uncertain. This CDR3 has 14 residues. Trimming cost V 2 bases and J 1 base, with 6 bases left between them. The germline CDR1 and CDR2 sequences are LNHDA and SQIVND (reference sequence). CDR3 DNA: TGTGCCAGTAGTATAAGGGATTCCTACAATGAGCAGTTCTTC. Residues: CASSIRDSYNEQFF. Based on the CDR3 plus reference TRBV19 and TRBJ2-1, the full variable domain is DGGITQSPKYLFRKEGQNVTLSCEQNLNHDAMYWYRQDPGQGLRLIYYSQIVNDFQKGDIAEGYSVSREKKESFPLTVTSAQKNPTAFYLCASSIRDSYNEQFFGPGTRLTVL.

This clonotype was observed a few times. The rearrangement links TRBV29-1 to TRBJ1-1; D is unclear. V lost 1 base, J lost 5 bases, and 11 bases lay in between. Germline V gives CDR1 SQVTM, CDR2 ANQGSEA. The CDR3 runs 13 residues. The CDR3 region is CSVEVSPSTEAFF. In DNA form, the CDR3 reads TGCAGCGTTGAAGTTTCCCCGTCTACTGAAGCTTTCTTT.

As concerns this clonotype: Just one base apart from a much larger clone, this may be a read error. CDR3 region: CASSQEGFFERDLLF. The CDR3 DNA reads as TGCGCCAGCAGCCAAGAAGGTTTCTTTGAGAGGGACCTTTTATTT. J is TRBJ1-1 and V is TRBV4-3, with D tentatively TRBD1 (5 bases). Germline-derived CDR1 and CDR2 are LGHNA and YSLEER. This CDR3 contains 15 residues.

This clonotype was seen ten or more times. This chain uses TRBV27 with TRBJ1-6; possible D gene TRBD1, 5 bases. V was trimmed by 6 bases and J by 7 bases, leaving 13 bases between them. The CDR3 runs 14 residues. Germline CDR1 reads MNHEY; CDR2 reads SMNVEV (reference sequence). The CDR3 spells CASRFNRGNSPLHF. For the CDR3, the DNA is TGTGCCAGCAGGTTTAACCGGGGGAATTCACCCCTCCACTTT.

The chain carries TRBV10-3 and TRBJ2-3; 7 nucleotides agree with TRBD2. With V trimmed by 4 bases and J by 6 bases, 13 bases remained unmatched. Germline values: CDR1 ENHRY, CDR2 SYGVKD. This CDR3 region has 16 residues. Here the CDR3 reads CAISGVAGSSGDTQYF. CDR3 in DNA: TGTGCCATCAGTGGGGTAGCGGGTTCCTCCGGGGATACGCAGTATTTT.

The chain uses TRBV20-1 and TRBJ2-7; 12 positions agree with TRBD2. CDR1 and CDR2 (germline): DFQATT, SNEGSKA (reference sequence). Trimming cost V 5 bases and J 4 bases; bases outside gene matches: 6. The CDR3 spans 14 residues. CDR3 loop: CSAYSGTSGYEQYF. The DNA for the CDR3 is TGCAGTGCTTACTCCGGGACTAGCGGGTACGAGCAGTACTTC.

This clonotype was observed a few times. The chain is built from TRBV20-1 and TRBJ2-7, with D perhaps given as TRBD1 or TRBD2 (6 bases each). In germline, CDR1 is DFQATT, CDR2 SNEGSKA (reference sequence). The CDR3 spans 18 residues. V lost 6 bases, J lost 7 bases, and 34 bases lay in between. CDR3 sequence (DNA): TGCAGTGCCACACGCGGGACATATCTTCAGAACGCAATCCAGGAGCAGTACTTC. Translated: CSATRGTYLQNAIQEQYF.

This clonotype was seen a handful of times. The CDR3 region has the DNA TGTGCCATCAGGAGGGAACAGGCTGCCTACGAGCAGTACTTC. Translating it yields CAIRREQAAYEQYF. The V call is TRBV10-3, the J call TRBJ2-7, with D perhaps matching TRBD1 or TRBD2 (5 bases each). The ends were cut back, 6 bases at V and 2 bases at J, with 14 bases in the middle. The CDR3 is made up of 14 amino acids. In germline, CDR1 is ENHRY, CDR2 SYGVKD.

This clonotype occurred many times. The chain links TRBV20-1 to TRBJ2-1, with D uncertain. The CDR3 runs to 14 residues. CDR1 and CDR2 (germline): DFQATT, SNEGSKA (reference sequence). Trimming stripped 0 bases from V and 5 bases from J, with 11 bases between. The CDR3 DNA reads as TGCAGTGCTAGAGATTTATCTCTTCACAATGAGCAGTTCTTC. Translated, it gives CSARDLSLHNEQFF.